This record concerns one T cell receptor (beta chain) sequence. Its antigen is not known. Trimming took 4 bases from V and 5 from J, leaving 8 bases between them. Germline V lookup: CDR1 MGHDK, CDR2 SYGVNS. The CDR3 consists of 12 residues. What was sequenced were expressed TCRB transcripts, since all of the isolated RNA had been reverse transcribed. Repertoires were generated with immunoSEQ multiplex PCR, while TCRdb's copy carries only in-frame clones and drops some. The sample contains 160,000 or so clones, around 63% of which appear only once. This sample was included in a study of beta chain features in type 1 diabetes. Overall study results and limits: Type 1 diabetes patients had moderately but significantly shorter TCRB CDR3s in all four CD4+ subsets.

This sequence joins TRBV25-1 and TRBJ2-5; D ambiguous. The receptor was isolated from a man aged 25-40 years with type 1 diabetes. The specimen was naive CD4+ T cells from blood. CDR3 protein: CASSGSMETQYF. CDR3 DNA sequence: TGTGCCAGCAGTGGCAGTATGGAGACCCAGTACTTC.